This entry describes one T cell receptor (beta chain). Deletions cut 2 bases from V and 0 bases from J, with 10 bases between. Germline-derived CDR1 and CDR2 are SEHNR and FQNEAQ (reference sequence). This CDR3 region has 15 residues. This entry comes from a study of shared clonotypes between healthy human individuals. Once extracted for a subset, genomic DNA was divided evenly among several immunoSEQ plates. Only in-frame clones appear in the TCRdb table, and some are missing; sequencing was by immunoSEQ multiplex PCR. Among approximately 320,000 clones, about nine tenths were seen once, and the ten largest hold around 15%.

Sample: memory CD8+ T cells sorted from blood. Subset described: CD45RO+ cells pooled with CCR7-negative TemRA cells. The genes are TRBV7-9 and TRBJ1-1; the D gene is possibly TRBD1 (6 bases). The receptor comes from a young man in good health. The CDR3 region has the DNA TGTGCCAGCAGCTTATTTCAGGGGATGAACACTGAAGCTTTCTTT. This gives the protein CASSLFQGMNTEAFF.